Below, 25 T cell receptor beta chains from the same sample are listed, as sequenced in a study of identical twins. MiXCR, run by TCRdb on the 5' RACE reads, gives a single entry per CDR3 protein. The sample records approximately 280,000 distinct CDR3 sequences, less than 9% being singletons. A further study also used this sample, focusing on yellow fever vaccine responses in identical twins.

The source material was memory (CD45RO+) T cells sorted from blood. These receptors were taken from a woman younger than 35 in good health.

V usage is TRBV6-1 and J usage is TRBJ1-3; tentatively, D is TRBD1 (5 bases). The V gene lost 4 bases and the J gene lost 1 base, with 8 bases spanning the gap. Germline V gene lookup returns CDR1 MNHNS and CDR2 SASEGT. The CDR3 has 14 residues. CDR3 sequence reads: CASSAPGSGNTIYF. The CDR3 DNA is TGTGCCAGCAGTGCCCCAGGGTCTGGAAACACCATATATTTT.

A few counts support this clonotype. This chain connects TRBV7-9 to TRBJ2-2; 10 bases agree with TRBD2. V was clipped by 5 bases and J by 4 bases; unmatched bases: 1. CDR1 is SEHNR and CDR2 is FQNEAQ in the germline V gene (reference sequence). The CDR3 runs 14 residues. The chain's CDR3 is CASSPSGSTGELFF. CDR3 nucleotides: TGTGCCAGCAGCCCTAGCGGGAGCACCGGGGAGCTGTTTTTT. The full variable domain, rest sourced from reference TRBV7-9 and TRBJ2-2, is DTGVSQNPRHKITKRGQNVTFRCDPISEHNRLYWYRQTLGQGPEFLTYFQNEAQLEKSRLLSDRFSAERPKGSFSTLEIQRTEQGDSAMYLCASSPSGSTGELFFGEGSRLTVL.

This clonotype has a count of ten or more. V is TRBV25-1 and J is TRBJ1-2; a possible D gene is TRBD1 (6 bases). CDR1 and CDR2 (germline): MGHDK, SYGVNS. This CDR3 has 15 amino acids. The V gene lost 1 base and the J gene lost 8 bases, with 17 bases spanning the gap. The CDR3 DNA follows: TGTGCCAGCAGTGAATTCGGGGGCACAGGTCTGGGCTACACCTTC. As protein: CASSEFGGTGLGYTF.

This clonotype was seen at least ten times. The CDR3 sequence: CASSQGDRYNQPQHF. The DNA for the CDR3 is TGTGCCAGCAGCCAAGGGGACAGGTACAATCAGCCCCAGCATTTT. The chain has TRBV3-1 and TRBJ1-5; TRBD1 matches 8 bases. The CDR3 is 15 residues long. Germline values: CDR1 LGHDT, CDR2 YNNKEL (reference sequence). V trimming: 1 base; J trimming: 3 bases; junction bases outside the gene matches: 2. Full variable domain (outside the CDR3, taken from reference TRBV3-1 and TRBJ1-5): DTAVSQTPKYLVTQMGNDKSIKCEQNLGHDTMYWYKQDSKKFLKIMFSYNNKELIINETVPNRFSPKSPDKAHLNLHINSLELGDSAVYFCASSQGDRYNQPQHFGDGTRLSIL.

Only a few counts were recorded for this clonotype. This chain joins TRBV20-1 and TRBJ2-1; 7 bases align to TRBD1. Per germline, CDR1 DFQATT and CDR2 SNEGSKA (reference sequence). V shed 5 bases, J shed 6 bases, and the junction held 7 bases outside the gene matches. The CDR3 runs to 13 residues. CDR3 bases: TGCAGTGCTGCTACAGGGGCTATCAATGAGCAGTTCTTC. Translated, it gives CSAATGAINEQFF.

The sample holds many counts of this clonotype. The CDR3 loop is CSARDNRNNEQFF. The DNA for the CDR3 is TGCAGTGCTAGAGATAACCGAAACAATGAGCAGTTCTTC. This sequence joins TRBV20-1 and TRBJ2-1; D remains unclear. This CDR3 comprises 13 residues. V was cut by 0 bases and J by 5 bases, with 8 bases left in between. Looked up from germline, CDR1 is DFQATT and CDR2 is SNEGSKA (reference sequence).

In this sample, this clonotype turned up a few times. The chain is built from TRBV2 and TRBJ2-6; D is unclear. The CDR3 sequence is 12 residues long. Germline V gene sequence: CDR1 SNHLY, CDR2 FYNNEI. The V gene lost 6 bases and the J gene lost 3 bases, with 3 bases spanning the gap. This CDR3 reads CASRDGANVLTF. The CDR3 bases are TGTGCCAGCAGGGATGGGGCCAACGTCCTGACTTTC.

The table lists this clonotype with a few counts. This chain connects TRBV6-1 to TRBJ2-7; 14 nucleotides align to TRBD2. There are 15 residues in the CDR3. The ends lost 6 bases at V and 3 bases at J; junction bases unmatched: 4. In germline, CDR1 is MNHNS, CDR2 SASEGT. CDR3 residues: CASRGGTSGSYEQYF. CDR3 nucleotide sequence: TGTGCCAGCAGGGGAGGGACTAGCGGGAGCTACGAGCAGTACTTC.

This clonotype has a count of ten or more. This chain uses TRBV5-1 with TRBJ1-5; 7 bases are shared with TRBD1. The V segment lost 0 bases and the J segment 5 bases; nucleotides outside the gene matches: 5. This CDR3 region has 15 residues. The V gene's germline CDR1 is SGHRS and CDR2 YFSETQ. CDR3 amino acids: CASSLGQGVDQPQHF. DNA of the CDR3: TGCGCCAGCAGCTTGGGCCAGGGGGTAGATCAGCCCCAGCATTTT.

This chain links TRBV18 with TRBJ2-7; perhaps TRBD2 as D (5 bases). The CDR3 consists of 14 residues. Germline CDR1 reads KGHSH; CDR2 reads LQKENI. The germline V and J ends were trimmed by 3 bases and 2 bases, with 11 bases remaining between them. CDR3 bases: TGTGCCAGCTCACCCACTAGAGGAACCTACGAGCAGTACTTC. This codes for CASSPTRGTYEQYF.

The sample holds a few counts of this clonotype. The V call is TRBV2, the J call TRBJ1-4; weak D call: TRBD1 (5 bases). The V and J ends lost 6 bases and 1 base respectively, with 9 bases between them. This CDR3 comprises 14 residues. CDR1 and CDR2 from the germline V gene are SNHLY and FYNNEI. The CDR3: CASSPTETNEKLFF. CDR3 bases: TGTGCCAGCAGCCCGACAGAAACTAATGAAAAACTGTTTTTT.

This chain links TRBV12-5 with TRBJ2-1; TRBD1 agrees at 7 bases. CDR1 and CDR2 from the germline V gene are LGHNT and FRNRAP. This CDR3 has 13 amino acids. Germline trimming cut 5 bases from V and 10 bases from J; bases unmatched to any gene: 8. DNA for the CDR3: TGTGCTAGTGGTCTACAGGGGTTAGGCGAGCAGTTCTTC. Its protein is CASGLQGLGEQFF.

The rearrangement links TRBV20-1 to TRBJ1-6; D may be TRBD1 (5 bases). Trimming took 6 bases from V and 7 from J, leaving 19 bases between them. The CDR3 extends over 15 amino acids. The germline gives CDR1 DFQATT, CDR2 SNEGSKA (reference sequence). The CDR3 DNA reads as TGCAGTGCCGGGGGGATAGTTAGCGAGAATTCACCCCTCCACTTT. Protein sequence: CSAGGIVSENSPLHF.

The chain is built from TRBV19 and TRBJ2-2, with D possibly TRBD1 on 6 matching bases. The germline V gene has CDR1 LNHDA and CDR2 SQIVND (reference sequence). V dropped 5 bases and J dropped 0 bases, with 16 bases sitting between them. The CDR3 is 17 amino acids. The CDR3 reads CASSPQLGAANTGELFF. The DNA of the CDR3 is TGTGCCAGTAGTCCCCAACTGGGGGCCGCGAACACCGGGGAGCTGTTTTTT. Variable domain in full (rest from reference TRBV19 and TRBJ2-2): DGGITQSPKYLFRKEGQNVTLSCEQNLNHDAMYWYRQDPGQGLRLIYYSQIVNDFQKGDIAEGYSVSREKKESFPLTVTSAQKNPTAFYLCASSPQLGAANTGELFFGEGSRLTVL.

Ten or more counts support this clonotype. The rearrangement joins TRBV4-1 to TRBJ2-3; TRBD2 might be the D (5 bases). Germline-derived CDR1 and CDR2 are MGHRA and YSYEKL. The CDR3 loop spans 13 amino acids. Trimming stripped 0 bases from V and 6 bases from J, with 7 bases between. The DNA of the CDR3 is TGCGCCAGCAGCCAAGATAGAGGGGATACGCAGTATTTT. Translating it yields CASSQDRGDTQYF.

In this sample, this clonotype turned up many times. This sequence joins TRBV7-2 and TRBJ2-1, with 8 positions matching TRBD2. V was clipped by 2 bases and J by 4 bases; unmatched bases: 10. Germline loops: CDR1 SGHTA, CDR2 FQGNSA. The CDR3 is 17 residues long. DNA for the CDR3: TGTGCCAGCAGCTTACCCCGGGGTAGCGGGGTATACAATGAGCAGTTCTTC. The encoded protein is CASSLPRGSGVYNEQFF.

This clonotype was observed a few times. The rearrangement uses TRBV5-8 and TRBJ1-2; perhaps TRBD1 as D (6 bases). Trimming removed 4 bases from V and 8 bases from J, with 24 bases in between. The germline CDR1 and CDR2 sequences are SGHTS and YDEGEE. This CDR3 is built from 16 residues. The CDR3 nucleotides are TGTGCCAGCAGCCTGTCGGGGGCAGGTACCCTTGGGGGCTACACCTTC. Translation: CASSLSGAGTLGGYTF.

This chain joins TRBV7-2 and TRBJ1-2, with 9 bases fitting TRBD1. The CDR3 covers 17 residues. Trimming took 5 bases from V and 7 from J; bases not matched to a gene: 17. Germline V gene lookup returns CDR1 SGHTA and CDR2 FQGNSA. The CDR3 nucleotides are TGTGCCAGCAGCGAACCACGGGGGAACAGGGGGCTGACTGGCTACACCTTC. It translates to CASSEPRGNRGLTGYTF. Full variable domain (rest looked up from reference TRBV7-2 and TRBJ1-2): GAGVSQSPSNKVTEKGKDVELRCDPISGHTALYWYRQSLGQGLEFLIYFQGNSAPDKSGLPSDRFSAERTGGSVSTLTIQRTQQEDSAVYLCASSEPRGNRGLTGYTFGSGTRLTVV.

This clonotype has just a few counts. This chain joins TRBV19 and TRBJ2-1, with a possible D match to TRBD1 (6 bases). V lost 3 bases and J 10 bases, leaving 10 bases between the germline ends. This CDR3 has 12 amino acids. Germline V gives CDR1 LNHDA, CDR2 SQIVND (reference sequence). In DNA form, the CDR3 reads TGTGCCAGTAGTATTCGACAGGCAGAGCAGTTCTTC. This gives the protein CASSIRQAEQFF.

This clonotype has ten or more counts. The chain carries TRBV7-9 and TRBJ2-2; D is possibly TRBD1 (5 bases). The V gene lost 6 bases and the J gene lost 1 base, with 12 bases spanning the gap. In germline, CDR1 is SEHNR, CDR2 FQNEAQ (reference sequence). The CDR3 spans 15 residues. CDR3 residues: CASSQTALNTGELFF. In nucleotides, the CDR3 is TGTGCCAGCAGTCAGACAGCTTTGAACACCGGGGAGCTGTTTTTT.

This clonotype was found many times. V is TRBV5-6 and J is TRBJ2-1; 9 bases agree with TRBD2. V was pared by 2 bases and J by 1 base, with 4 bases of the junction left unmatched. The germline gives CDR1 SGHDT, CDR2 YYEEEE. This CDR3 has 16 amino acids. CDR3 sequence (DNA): TGTGCCAGCAGCTTTAGCGGGGGCGGGTCCTACAATGAGCAGTTCTTC. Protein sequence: CASSFSGGGSYNEQFF.

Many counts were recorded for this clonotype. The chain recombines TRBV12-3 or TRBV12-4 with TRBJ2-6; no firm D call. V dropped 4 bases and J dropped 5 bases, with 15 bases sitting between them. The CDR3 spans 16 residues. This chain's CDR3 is CASSSAGARRANVLTF. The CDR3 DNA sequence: TGTGCCAGCAGTTCCGCTGGAGCTAGAAGGGCCAACGTCCTGACTTTC.

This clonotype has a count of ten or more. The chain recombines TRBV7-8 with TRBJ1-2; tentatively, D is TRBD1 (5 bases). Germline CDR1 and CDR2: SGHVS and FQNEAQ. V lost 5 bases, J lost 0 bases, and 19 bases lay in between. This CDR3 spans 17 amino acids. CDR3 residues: CASSAPGGIGTNYGYTF. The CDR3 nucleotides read TGTGCCAGCAGCGCTCCGGGGGGGATCGGGACTAACTATGGCTACACCTTC.

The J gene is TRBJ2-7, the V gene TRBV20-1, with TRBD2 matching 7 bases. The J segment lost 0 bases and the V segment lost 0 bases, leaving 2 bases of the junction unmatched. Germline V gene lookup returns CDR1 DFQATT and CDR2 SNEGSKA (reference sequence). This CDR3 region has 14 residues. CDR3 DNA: TGCAGTGCTAGAGATTCTAGCGGCTCCTACGAGCAGTACTTC. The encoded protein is CSARDSSGSYEQYF.

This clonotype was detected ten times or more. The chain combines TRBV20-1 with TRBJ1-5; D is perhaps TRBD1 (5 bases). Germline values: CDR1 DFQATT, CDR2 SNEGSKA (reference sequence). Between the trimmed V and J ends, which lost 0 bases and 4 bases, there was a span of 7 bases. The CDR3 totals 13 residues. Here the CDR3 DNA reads TGCAGTGCTAGAGATCAGGGAAATCAGCCCCAGCATTTT. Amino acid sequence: CSARDQGNQPQHF.